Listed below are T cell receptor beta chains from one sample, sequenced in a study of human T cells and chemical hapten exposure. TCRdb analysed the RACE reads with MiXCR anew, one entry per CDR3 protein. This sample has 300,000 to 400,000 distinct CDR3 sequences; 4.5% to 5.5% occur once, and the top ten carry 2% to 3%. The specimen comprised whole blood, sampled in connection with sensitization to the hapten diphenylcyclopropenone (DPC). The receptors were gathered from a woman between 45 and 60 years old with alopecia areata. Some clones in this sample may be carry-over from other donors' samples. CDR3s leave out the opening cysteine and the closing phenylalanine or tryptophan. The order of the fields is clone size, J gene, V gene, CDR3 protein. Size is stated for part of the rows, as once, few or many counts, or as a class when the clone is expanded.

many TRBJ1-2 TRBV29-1 SAEAGPYYGYT
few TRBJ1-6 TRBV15 ATSGGRIADSPLH
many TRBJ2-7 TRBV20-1 SALREYEQY
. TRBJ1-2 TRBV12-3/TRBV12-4 ASSLGGQGAVRGYT
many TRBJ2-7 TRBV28 ASRPSGGTYEQY
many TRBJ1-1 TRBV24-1 ATSGSGIRAF
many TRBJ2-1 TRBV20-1 SARDLAGGNEQF
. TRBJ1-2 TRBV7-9 ASSSYRDSGYGYT
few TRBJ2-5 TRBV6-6 ASSETGGETQY
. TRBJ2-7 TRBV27 ASSWGSAYEQY
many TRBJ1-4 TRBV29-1 SGSGATNEKLF
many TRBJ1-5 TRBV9 ASSPLEGNQPQH
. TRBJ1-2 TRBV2 ASSEGQMGYGYT
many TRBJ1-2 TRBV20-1 SARAGDRTRGYT
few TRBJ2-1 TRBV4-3 ASSPSGMVYEQF
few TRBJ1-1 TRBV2 ASMGSTGGEAF
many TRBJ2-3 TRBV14 ASSQDRRPSSTDTQY
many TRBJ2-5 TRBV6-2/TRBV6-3 ASSYYRGETQY
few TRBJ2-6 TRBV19 ASRDTGGVSGANVLT
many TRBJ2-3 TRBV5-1 ASSGVQADTQY
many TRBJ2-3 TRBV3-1 ASSQVVPGGPTDTQY
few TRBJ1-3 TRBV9 ASSVRPGNTIY
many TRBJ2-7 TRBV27 ASSYGQTPYEQY
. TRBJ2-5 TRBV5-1 ASSLEARRETQY
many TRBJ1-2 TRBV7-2 ASSLGQGRNYGYT
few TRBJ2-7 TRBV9 ASSVSARTGGSYEQY
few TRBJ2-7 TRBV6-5 ASSYSNNLYEQY
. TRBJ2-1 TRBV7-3 ASSPSGGAEQF
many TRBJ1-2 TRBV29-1 SYQDRDYGYT
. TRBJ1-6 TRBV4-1 ASSQDLGTANSPLH
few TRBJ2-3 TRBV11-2 ASSLGRERFWRTDTQY
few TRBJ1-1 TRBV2 ASSVGPGVAF
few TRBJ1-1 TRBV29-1 SVEQGSTEAF
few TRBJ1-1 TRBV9 ASSPVGDTEAF
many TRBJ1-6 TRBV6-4 ASSESVYNSPLH
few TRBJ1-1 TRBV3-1 ASSQGRWEAF
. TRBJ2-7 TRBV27 ASSFIAGTYEQY
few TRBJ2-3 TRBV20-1 SARLAGGRTDTQY
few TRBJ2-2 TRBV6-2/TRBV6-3 ASKGQPNTGELF
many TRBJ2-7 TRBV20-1 SARSGSGYEQY
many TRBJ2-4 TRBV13 ASSQRLAQLAKNIQY
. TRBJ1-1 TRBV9 ASSVGRGGTEAF